The 5 T cell receptor beta chains below all came from one sample that was sequenced in a study of siplizumab effects on memory and regulatory T cells. Only in-frame clones appear in the TCRdb table, and some are missing; sequencing was by immunoSEQ multiplex PCR. The table includes about 64,000 clones, nearly 98% detected once. What was sequenced was naive CD8+ T cells sorted from blood. These TCRs come from a human donor in good health.

This sequence joins TRBV7-3 and TRBJ2-3; 9 bases agree with TRBD1. J was trimmed by 2 bases and V by 5 bases; bases with no gene match: 11. The CDR3 sequence is 17 residues long. CDR1 is SGHTA, CDR2 FQGTGA, per germline. The CDR3 spells CASSNLRTGDLTDTQYF. The DNA of the CDR3 is TGTGCCAGCAGCAACCTACGGACAGGGGATCTCACAGATACGCAGTATTTT.

The chain has TRBV6-5 and TRBJ2-5; TRBD2 aligns across 11 bases. This CDR3 contains 14 residues. V lost 4 bases to trimming and J lost 4 bases; unmatched junction nucleotides: 2. CDR1 and CDR2 (germline): MNHEY, SVGAGI. CDR3 sequence (DNA): TGTGCCAGCAGTTTTAGCGGGGGGGGAGAGACCCAGTACTTC. It is translated as CASSFSGGGETQYF.

The V call is TRBV2, the J call TRBJ1-1; possibly TRBD1 for D (5 bases). CDR1 and CDR2 from the germline V gene are SNHLY and FYNNEI. This CDR3 comprises 13 residues. V was trimmed by 3 bases and J by 2 bases, leaving 7 bases between them. The CDR3 region is CASSEGLNTEAFF. CDR3 sequence (DNA): TGTGCCAGCAGTGAGGGGCTAAACACTGAAGCTTTCTTT.

The rearrangement links TRBV7-9 to TRBJ2-7; 9 nucleotides line up with TRBD1. This CDR3 contains 16 residues. CDR1 SEHNR and CDR2 FQNEAQ come from the germline V gene (reference sequence). The V gene end was trimmed by 1 base and the J gene end by 5 bases; junction bases not matched to a gene: 9. The CDR3, as DNA: TGTGCCAGCAGCTTAGTTGGCGGGACAGGGTTCCACGAGCAGTACTTC. Translating gives CASSLVGGTGFHEQYF.

This chain joins TRBV2 and TRBJ2-2; a weak D match, TRBD2 (6 bases). The germline V gene has CDR1 SNHLY and CDR2 FYNNEI. Trimming took 3 bases from V and 2 from J, leaving 10 bases between them. CDR3 length equals 15 residues. Written as DNA, the CDR3 is TGTGCCAGCAGTGAGTGGGCGGGAAACACCGGGGAGCTGTTTTTT. Translated: CASSEWAGNTGELFF.